The source of this TCR beta chain is a study of T-cell reconstitution after alpha-beta-depleted transplantation in children. Study outcomes and limitations: One year after transplant, T-cell counts and diversity came mostly from newly produced T cells.

In the case of this clonotype: The target antigen is unknown.

The library targeted TCRbeta and was prepared with unique molecular identifiers. MiXCR was run by TCRdb on the PCR reads, yielding one entry per CDR3 protein. This sample has about 440,000 distinct CDR3 sequences, with around two fifths found just once. This specimen consisted of PBMCs, obtained before TCRalphabeta/CD19-depleted stem cell transplant. The receptor comes from a girl aged 2 to 9 with aplastic anemia, due to receive a stem cell transplant.

The CDR3 DNA reads as TGTGCCTGGTCAAGACTAGCGGGAGTTCTGTACTTC. It is translated as CAWSRLAGVLYF. The chain uses TRBV30 and TRBJ2-7, with 12 positions matching TRBD2. The CDR3 length is 12 residues. J was trimmed by 12 bases and V by 5 bases; bases with no gene match: 8. Germline V lookup: CDR1 GTSNPN, CDR2 SVGIG (reference sequence).